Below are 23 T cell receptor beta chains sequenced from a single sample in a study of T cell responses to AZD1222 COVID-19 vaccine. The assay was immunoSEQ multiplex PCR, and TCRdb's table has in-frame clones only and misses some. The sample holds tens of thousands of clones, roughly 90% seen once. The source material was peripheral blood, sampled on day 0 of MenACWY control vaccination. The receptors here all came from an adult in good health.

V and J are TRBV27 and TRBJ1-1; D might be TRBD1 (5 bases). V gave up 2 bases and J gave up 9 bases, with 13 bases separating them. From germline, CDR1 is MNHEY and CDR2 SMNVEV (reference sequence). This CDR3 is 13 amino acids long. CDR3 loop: CASSLVRAQKAFF. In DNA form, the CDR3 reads TGTGCCAGCAGTTTAGTCAGGGCCCAGAAAGCTTTCTTT.

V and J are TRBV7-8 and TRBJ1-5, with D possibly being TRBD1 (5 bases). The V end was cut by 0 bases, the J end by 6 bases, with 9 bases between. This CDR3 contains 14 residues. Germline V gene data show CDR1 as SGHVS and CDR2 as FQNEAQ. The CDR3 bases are TGTGCCAGCAGCTTAGCAACAGGCCCTCAGCCCCAGCATTTT. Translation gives CASSLATGPQPQHF.

The DNA of the CDR3 is TGTGCCAGCTCACGCGCGGGCGGCTCCTACGAGCAGTACTTC. It encodes CASSRAGGSYEQYF. The chain employs TRBV18 and TRBJ2-7; D is possibly TRBD2 (5 bases). The ends were cut back, 4 bases at V and 0 bases at J, with 10 bases in the middle. There are 14 residues in the CDR3. Per germline, CDR1 KGHSH and CDR2 LQKENI.

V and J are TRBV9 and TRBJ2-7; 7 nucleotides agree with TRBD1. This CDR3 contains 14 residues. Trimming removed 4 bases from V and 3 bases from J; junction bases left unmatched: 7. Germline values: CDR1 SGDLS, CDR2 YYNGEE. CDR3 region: CASSPRQGVYEQYF. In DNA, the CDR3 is TGTGCCAGCAGCCCCCGCCAGGGGGTCTACGAGCAGTACTTC.

CDR3 amino acids: CASSLRQRDAGELFF. The CDR3, as DNA: TGCGCCAGCAGCCTTCGACAGCGCGACGCCGGGGAGCTGTTTTTT. V gene TRBV5-1 combines with J gene TRBJ2-2; D perhaps matches TRBD1 (5 bases). In germline, CDR1 is SGHRS, CDR2 YFSETQ. The CDR3 covers 15 residues. V dropped 4 bases and J dropped 6 bases, with 16 bases sitting between them. Filled out from reference TRBV5-1 and TRBJ2-2, the complete variable domain reads KAGVTQTPRYLIKTRGQQVTLSCSPISGHRSVSWYQQTPGQGLQFLFEYFSETQRNKGNFPGRFSGRQFSNSRSEMNVSTLELGDSALYLCASSLRQRDAGELFFGEGSRLTVL.

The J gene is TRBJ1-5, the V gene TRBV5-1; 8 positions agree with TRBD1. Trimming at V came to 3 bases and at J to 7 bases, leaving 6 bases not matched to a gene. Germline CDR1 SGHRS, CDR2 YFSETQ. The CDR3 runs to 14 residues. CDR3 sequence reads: CASSSGQGEQPQHF. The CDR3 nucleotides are TGCGCCAGCAGCTCCGGACAGGGTGAACAGCCCCAGCATTTT.

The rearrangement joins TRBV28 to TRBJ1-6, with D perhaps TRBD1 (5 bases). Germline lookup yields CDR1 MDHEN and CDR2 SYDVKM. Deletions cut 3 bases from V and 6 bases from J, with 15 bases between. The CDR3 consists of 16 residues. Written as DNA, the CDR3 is TGTGCCAGCAGTTTGGGGGAGGCATCGAGTAATTCACCCCTCCACTTT. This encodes CASSLGEASSNSPLHF.

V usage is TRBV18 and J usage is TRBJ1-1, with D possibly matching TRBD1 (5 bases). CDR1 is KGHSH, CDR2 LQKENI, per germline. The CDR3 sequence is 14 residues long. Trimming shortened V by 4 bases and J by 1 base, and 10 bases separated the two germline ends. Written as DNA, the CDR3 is TGTGCCAGCTCACGGGGGACCCGGAACACTGAAGCTTTCTTT. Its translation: CASSRGTRNTEAFF.

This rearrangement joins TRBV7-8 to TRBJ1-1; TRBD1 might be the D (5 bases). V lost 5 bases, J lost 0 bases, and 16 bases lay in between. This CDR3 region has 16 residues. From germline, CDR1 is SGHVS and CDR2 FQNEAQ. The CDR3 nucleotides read TGTGCCAGCAGCGGACCGGCAGGGCTCATGAACACTGAAGCTTTCTTT. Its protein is CASSGPAGLMNTEAFF. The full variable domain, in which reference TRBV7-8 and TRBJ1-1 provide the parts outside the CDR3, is GAGVSQSPRYKVAKRGQDVALRCDPISGHVSLFWYQQALGQGPEFLTYFQNEAQLDKSGLPSDRFFAERPEGSVSTLKIQRTQQEDSAVYLCASSGPAGLMNTEAFFGQGTRLTVV.

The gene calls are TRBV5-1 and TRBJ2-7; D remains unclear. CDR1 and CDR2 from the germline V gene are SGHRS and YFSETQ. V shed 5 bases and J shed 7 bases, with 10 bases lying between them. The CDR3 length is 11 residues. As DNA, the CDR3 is TGCGCCAGCAGACTCGGCGTTGAGCAGTACTTC. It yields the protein CASRLGVEQYF.

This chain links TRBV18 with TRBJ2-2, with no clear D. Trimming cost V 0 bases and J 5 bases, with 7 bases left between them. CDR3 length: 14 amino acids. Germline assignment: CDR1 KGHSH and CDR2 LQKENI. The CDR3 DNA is TGTGCCAGCTCACCACCTATGACAACCGGGGAGCTGTTTTTT. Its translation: CASSPPMTTGELFF.

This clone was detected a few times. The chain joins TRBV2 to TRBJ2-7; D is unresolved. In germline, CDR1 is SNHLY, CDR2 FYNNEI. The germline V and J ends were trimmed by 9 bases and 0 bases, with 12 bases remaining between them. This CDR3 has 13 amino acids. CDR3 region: CASLSSGSYEQYF. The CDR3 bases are TGTGCCAGTCTTTCCTCGGGCTCCTACGAGCAGTACTTC.

Written as DNA, the CDR3 is TGTGCCAGCAGCCAAGGGGATAATTCACCCCTCCACTTT. This encodes CASSQGDNSPLHF. V is TRBV4-2 and J is TRBJ1-6; no definite D call. V was pared by 1 base and J by 5 bases, with 3 bases between. In germline, CDR1 is LGHNA, CDR2 YNFKEQ. This CDR3 region has 13 residues.

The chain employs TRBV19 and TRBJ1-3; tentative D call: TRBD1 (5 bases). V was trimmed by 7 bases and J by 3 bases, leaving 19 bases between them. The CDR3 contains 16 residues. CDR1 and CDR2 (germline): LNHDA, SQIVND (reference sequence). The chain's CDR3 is CASTLAVQAVGNTIYF. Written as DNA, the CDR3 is TGTGCCAGTACCCTAGCGGTACAGGCTGTTGGAAACACCATATATTTT.

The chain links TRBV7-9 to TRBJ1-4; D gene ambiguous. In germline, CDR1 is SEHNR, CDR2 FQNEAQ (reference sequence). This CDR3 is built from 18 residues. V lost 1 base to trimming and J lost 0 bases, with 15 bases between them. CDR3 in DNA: TGTGCCAGCAGCTTAGAGGTTCGGGGATTTGCAACTAATGAAAAACTGTTTTTT. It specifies CASSLEVRGFATNEKLFF.

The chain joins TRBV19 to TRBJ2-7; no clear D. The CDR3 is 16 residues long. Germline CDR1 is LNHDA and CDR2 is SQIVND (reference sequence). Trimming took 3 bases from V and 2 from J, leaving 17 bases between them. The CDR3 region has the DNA TGTGCCAGTAGTATGTCTGCCAGCACAAACACCTACGAGCAGTACTTC. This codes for CASSMSASTNTYEQYF.

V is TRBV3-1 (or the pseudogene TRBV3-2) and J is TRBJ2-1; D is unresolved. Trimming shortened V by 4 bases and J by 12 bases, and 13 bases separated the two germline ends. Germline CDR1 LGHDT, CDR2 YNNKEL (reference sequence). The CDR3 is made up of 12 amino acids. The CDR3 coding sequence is TGTGCCAGCAGCCCCGCGCCTCCGTGGCAGTTCTTC. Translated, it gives CASSPAPPWQFF.

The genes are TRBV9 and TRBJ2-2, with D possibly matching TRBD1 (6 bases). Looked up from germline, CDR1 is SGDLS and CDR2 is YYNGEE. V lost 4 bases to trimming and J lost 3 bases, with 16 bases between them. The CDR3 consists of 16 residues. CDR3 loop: CASSQRQDPYTGELFF. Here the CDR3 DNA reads TGTGCCAGCAGCCAACGACAGGATCCCTACACCGGGGAGCTGTTTTTT.

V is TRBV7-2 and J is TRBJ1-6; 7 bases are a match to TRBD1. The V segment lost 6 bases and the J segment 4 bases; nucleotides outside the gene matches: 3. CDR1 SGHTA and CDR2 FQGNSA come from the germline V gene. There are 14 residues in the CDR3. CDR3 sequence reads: CASRDREYNSPLHF. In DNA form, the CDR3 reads TGTGCCAGCAGAGACAGGGAATATAATTCACCCCTCCACTTT.

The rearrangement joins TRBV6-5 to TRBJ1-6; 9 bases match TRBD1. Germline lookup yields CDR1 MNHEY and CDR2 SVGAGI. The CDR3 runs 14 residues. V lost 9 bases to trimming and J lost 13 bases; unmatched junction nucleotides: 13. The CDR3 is CASELGQGPPPLHF. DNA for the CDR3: TGTGCCAGTGAGCTCGGACAGGGGCCACCGCCCCTCCACTTT.

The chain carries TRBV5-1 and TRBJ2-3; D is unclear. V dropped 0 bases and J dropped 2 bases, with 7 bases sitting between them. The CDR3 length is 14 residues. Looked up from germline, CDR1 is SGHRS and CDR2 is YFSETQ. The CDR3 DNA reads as TGCGCCAGCAGCTTGGCTGGGTCCACAGATACGCAGTATTTT. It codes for CASSLAGSTDTQYF.

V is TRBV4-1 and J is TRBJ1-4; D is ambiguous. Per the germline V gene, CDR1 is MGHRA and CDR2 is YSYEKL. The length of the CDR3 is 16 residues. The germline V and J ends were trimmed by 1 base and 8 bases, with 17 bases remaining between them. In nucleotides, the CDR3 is TGCGCCAGCAGCCAAGTGGAGGACCTCGGGAAGGAAAAACTGTTTTTT. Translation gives CASSQVEDLGKEKLFF.

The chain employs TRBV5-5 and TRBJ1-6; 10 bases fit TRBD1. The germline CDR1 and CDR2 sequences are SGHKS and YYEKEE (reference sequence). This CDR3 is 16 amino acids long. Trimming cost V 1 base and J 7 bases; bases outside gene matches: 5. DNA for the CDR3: TGTGCCAGCAGCTTGAGGACAGGGGGTCTCAATTCACCCCTCCACTTT. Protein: CASSLRTGGLNSPLHF.